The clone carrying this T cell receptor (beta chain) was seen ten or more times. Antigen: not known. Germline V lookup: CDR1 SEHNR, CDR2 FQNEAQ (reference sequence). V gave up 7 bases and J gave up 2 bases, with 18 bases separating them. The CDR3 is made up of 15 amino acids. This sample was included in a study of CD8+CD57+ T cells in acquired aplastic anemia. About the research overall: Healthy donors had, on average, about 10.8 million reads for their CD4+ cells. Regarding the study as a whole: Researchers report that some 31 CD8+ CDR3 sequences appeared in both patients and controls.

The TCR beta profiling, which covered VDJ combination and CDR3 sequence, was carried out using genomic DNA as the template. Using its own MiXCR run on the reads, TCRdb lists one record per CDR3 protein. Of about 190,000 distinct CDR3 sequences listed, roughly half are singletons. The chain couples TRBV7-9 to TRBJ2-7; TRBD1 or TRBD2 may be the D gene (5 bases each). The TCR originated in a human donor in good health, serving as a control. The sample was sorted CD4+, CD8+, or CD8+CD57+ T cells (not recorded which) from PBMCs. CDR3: CASIPSYGATYEQYF. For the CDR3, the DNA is TGTGCCAGCATCCCTTCTTACGGGGCCACCTACGAGCAGTACTTC.